What follows describes a single T cell receptor (beta chain). Its target is unknown. The data were produced by immunoSEQ multiplex PCR, yet TCRdb's version contains in-frame clones alone and is incomplete. Of 60,000 to 90,000 clones in the sample, 94% were seen once. The data are from a study of cytomegalovirus exposure and HLA in healthy donors. Study as a whole: The approximately 130 validation repertoires were reported in a later analysis to have been generated on the same platform as the approximately 700 first-cohort repertoires.

The CDR3 is 14 residues long. Study-wide points: A classifier reportedly called cytomegalovirus status with high sensitivity and specificity.

The chain employs TRBV21-1 and TRBJ2-7; the table calls TRBD2, which could not be checked here. TRBV21-1 is shown as a pseudogene. The material sequenced was PBMCs. The receptor's source is a woman younger than 35 in good health and CMV-seronegative. The CDR3 reads CASSKEGGVYEQYF. The DNA of the CDR3 is TGTGCCAGCAGCAAAGAGGGGGGGGTCTACGAGCAGTACTTC.